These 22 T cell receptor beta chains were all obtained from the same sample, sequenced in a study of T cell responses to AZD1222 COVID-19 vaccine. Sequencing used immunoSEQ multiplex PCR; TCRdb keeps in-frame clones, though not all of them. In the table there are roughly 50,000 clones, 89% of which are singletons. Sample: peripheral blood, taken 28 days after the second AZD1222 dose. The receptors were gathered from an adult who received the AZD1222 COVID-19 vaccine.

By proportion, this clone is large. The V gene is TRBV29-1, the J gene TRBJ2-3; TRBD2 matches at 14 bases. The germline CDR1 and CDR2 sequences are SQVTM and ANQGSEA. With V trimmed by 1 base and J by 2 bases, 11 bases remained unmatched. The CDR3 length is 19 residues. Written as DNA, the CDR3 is TGCAGCGTTGAAGGGGGGACTAGCGGGAGAGGCTCCTACACAGATACGCAGTATTTT. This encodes CSVEGGTSGRGSYTDTQYF.

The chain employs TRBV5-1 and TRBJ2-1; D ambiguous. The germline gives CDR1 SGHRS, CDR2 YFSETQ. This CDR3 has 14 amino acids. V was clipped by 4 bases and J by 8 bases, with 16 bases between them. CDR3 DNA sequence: TGCGCCAGCAGCGAAACCTGGCTAAGGGATGAGCAGTTCTTC. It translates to CASSETWLRDEQFF.

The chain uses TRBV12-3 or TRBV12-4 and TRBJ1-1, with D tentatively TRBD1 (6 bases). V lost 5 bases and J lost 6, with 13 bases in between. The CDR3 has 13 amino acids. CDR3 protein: CASSTRRGSEAFF. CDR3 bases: TGTGCCAGCAGTACCAGAAGGGGGTCTGAAGCTTTCTTT.

CDR3 sequence: CASSTLAGGYETQYF. The CDR3 DNA sequence: TGTGCCAGCAGCACCCTAGCGGGAGGGTATGAGACCCAGTACTTC. This sequence joins TRBV7-2 and TRBJ2-5, with 12 bases fitting TRBD2. V was pared by 5 bases and J by 5 bases, with 6 bases of the junction left unmatched. Germline V gives CDR1 SGHTA, CDR2 FQGNSA. The CDR3 extends over 15 amino acids.

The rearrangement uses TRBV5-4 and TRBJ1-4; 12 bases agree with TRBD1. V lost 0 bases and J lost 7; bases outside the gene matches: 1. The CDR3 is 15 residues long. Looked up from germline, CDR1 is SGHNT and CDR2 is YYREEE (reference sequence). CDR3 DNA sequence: TGTGCCAGCAGCTTGGGGGACAGGGGGCGTGAAAAACTGTTTTTT. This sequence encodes CASSLGDRGREKLFF.

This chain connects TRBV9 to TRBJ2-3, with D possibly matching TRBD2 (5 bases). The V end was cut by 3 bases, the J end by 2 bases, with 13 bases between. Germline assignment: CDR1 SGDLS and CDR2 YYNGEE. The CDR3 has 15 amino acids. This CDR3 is CASSGLAYNTDTQYF. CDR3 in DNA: TGTGCCAGCAGCGGATTAGCGTATAACACAGATACGCAGTATTTT.

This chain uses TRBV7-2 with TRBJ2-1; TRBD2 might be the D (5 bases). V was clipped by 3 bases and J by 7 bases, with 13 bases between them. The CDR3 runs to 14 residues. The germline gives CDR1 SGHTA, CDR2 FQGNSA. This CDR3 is CASSLEVSGNEQFF. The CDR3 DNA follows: TGTGCCAGCAGCTTGGAGGTCAGCGGAAATGAGCAGTTCTTC.

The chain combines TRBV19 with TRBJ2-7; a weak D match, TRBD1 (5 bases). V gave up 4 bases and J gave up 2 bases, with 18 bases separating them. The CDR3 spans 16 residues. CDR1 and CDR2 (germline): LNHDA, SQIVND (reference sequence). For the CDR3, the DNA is TGTGCCAGTAGTACCCTTCAACAGGTTACGCCCTACGAGCAGTACTTC. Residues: CASSTLQQVTPYEQYF.

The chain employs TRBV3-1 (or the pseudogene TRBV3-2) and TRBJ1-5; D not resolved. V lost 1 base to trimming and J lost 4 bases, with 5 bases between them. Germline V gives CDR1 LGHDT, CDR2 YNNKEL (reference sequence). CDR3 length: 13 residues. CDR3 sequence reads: CASSQGQNQPQHF. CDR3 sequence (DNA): TGTGCCAGCAGCCAAGGGCAGAATCAGCCCCAGCATTTT.

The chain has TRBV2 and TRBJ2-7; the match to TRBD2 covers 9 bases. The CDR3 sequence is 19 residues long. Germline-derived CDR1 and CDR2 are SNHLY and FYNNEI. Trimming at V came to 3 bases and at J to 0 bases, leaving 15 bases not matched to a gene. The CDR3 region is CASSDGIAGDLRSSYEQYF. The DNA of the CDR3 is TGTGCCAGCAGTGACGGAATAGCGGGAGATTTAAGGAGCTCCTACGAGCAGTACTTC.

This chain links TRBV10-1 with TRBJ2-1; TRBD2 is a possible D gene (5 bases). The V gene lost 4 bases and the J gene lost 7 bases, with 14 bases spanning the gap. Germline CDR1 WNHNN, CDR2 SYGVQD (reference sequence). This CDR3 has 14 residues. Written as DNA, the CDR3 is TGCGCCAGCAGTGTGCCTGGACTCCTGAATGAGCAGTTCTTC. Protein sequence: CASSVPGLLNEQFF.

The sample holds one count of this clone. CDR3: CASSLELGVTEAFF. CDR3 coding DNA: TGTGCCAGCAGCTTAGAGCTGGGAGTCACTGAAGCTTTCTTT. The chain joins TRBV7-2 to TRBJ1-1, with D hard to call. Germline V gene data show CDR1 as SGHTA and CDR2 as FQGNSA. The CDR3 is made up of 14 amino acids. V lost 1 base and J 4 bases, leaving 10 bases between the germline ends.

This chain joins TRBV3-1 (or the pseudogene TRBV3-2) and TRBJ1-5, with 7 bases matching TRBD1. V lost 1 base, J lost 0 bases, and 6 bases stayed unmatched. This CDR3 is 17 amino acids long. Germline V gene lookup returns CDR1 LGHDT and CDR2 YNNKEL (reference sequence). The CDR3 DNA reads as TGTGCCAGCAGCCAAGGAAGGGGGCCCTATAGCAATCAGCCCCAGCATTTT. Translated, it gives CASSQGRGPYSNQPQHF.

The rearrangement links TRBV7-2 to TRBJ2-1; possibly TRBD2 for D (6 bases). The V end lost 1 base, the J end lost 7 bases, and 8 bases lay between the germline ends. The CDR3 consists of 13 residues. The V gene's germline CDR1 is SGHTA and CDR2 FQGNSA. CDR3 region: CASSLGGVNEQFF. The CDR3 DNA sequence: TGTGCCAGCAGCTTAGGGGGGGTTAATGAGCAGTTCTTC.

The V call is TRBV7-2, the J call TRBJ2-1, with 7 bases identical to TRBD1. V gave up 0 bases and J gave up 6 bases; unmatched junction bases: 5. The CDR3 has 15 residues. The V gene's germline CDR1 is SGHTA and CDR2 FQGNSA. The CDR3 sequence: CASSLAGTAPNEQFF. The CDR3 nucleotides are TGTGCCAGCAGCTTAGCGGGGACAGCCCCCAATGAGCAGTTCTTC.

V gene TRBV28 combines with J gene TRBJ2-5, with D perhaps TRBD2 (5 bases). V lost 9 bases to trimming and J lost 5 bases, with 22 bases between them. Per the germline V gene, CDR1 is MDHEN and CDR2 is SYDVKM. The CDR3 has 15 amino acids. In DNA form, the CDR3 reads TGTGCCAGTTCCCTCGGAGGAGCACGCGGGGAGACCCAGTACTTC. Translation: CASSLGGARGETQYF. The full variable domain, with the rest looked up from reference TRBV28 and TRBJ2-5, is DVKVTQSSRYLVKRTGEKVFLECVQDMDHENMFWYRQDPGLGLRLIYFSYDVKMKEKGDIPEGYSVSREKKERFSLILESASTNQTSMYLCASSLGGARGETQYFGPGTRLLVL.

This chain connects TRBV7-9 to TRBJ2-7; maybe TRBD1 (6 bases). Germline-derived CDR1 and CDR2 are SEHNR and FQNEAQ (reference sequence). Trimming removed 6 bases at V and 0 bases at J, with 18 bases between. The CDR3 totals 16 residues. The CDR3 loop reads CASSPPFRDNSYEQYF. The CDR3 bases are TGTGCCAGCAGTCCTCCATTCCGGGACAACTCCTACGAGCAGTACTTC.

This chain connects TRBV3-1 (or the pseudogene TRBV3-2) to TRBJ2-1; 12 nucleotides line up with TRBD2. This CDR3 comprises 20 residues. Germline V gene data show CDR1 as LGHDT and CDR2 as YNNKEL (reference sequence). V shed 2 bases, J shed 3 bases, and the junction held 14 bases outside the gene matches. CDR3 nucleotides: TGTGCCAGCAGCCAATCATGGGCTAGCGGGAGGGCCTCAAGCTACAATGAGCAGTTCTTC. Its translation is CASSQSWASGRASSYNEQFF.

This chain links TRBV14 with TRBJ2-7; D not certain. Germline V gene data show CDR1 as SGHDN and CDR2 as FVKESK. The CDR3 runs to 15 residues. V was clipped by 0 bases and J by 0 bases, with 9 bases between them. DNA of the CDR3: TGTGCCAGCAGCCAAGAAGGGCACTCCTCCTACGAGCAGTACTTC. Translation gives CASSQEGHSSYEQYF.

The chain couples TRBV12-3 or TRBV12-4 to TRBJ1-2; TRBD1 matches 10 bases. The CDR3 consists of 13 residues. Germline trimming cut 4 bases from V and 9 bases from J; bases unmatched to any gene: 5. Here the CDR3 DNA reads TGTGCCAGCAGTTCGCGGGGACAGGGGAGCTACACCTTC. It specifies CASSSRGQGSYTF.

Here the CDR3 reads CASSSGQAGVGSEAFF. CDR3 DNA sequence: TGCGCCAGCAGCTCCGGACAGGCTGGTGTTGGTAGTGAAGCTTTCTTT. V is TRBV5-1 and J is TRBJ1-1; 7 bases map to TRBD1. After removal of 3 bases from V and 7 bases from J, the junction contained 15 bases not matched to a gene. CDR1 and CDR2 (germline): SGHRS, YFSETQ. The CDR3 loop spans 16 amino acids.

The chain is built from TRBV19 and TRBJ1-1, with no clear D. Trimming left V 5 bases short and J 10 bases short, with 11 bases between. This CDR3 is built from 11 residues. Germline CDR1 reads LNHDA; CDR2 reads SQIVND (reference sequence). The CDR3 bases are TGTGCCAGTAGTGATCGGAGGGTAGCTTTCTTT. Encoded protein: CASSDRRVAFF.